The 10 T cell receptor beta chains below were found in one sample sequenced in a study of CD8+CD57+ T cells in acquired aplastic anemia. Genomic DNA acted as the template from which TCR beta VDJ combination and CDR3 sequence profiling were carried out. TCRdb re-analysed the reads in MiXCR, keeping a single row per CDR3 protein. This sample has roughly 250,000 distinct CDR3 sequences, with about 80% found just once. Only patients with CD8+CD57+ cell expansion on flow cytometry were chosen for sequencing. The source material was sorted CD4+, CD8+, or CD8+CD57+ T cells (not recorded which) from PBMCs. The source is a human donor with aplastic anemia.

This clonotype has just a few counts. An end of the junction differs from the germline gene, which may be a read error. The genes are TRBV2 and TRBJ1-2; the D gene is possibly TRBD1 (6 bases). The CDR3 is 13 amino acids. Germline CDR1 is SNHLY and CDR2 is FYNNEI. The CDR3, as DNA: TGTGCCAGCAGCCACGGGGGCGCAGATACGCAGTACTTT. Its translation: CASSHGGADTQYF.

In DNA, the CDR3 is TGTGCCAGCTCAAGAGAGGCCAACGCCGCTGAAGAAGCTTTCTTT. This sequence encodes CASSREANAAEEAFF. The chain employs TRBV7-3 and TRBJ1-1; D call uncertain. The V gene lost 8 bases and the J gene lost 8 bases, with 24 bases spanning the gap. This CDR3 spans 15 amino acids. CDR1 is SGHTA and CDR2 is FQGTGA in the germline V gene.

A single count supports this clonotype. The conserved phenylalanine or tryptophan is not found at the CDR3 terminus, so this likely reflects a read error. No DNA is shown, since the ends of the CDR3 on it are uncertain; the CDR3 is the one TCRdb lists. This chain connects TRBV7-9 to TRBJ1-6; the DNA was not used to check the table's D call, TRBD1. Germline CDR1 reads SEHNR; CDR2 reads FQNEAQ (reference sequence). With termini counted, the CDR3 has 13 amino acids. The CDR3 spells CASSLGGGARVKY.

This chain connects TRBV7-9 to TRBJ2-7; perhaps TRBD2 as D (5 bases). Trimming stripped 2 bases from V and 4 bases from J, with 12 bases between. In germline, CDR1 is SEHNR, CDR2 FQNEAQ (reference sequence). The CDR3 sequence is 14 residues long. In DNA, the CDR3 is TGTGCCAGCAGCTTATTCATCGGGGATTACGAGCAGTACTTC. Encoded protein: CASSLFIGDYEQYF. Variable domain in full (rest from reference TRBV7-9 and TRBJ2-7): DTGVSQNPRHKITKRGQNVTFRCDPISEHNRLYWYRQTLGQGPEFLTYFQNEAQLEKSRLLSDRFSAERPKGSFSTLEIQRTEQGDSAMYLCASSLFIGDYEQYFGPGTRLTVT.

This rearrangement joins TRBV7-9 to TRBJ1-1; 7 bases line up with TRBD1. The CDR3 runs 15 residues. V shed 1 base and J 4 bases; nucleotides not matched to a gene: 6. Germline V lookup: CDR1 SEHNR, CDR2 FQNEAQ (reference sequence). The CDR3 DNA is TGTGCCAGCAGCTTAGTACTGACAGGGATCACTGAAGCTTTCTTT. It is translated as CASSLVLTGITEAFF.

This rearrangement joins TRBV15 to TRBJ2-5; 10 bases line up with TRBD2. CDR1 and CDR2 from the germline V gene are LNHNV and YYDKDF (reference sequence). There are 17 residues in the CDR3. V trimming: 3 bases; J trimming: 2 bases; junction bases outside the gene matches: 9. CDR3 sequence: CATSRPSGGALQETQYF. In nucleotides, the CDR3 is TGTGCCACCAGCAGGCCAAGCGGGGGGGCCTTACAAGAGACCCAGTACTTC.

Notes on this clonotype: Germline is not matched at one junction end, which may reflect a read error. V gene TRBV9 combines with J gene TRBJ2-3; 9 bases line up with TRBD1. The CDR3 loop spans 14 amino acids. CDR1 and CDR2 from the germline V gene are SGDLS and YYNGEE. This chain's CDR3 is CASSVRQGGDTRDF. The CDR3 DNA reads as TGTGCCAGCAGCGTACGACAGGGGGGCGATACCCGGGATTTT.

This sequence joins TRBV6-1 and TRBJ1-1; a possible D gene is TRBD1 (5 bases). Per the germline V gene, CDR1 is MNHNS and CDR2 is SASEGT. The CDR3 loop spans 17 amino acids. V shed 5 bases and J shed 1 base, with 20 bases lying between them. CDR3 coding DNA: TGTGCCAGCAGTCCGGGACGATGGGGAGGTGGGAACACTGAAGCTTTCTTT. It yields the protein CASSPGRWGGGNTEAFF.

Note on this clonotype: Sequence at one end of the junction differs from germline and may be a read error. DNA for the CDR3: TGTGCCACCAGCAGGGGCTCATACGAAGAGTACTTCGACTTC. Translating gives CATSRGSYEEYFDF. The chain combines TRBV7-9 with TRBJ2-5, with D perhaps matching TRBD1 (6 bases). Looked up from germline, CDR1 is SEHNR and CDR2 is FQNEAQ (reference sequence). The CDR3 loop spans 14 amino acids.

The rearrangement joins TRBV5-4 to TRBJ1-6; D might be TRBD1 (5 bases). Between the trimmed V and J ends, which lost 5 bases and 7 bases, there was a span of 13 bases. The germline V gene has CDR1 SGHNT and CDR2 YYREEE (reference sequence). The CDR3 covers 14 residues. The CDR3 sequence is CASSSTRGNSPLHF. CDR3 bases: TGTGCCAGCAGTTCTACTAGGGGCAATTCACCCCTCCACTTT. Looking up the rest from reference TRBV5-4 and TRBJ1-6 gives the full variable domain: ETGVTQSPTHLIKTRGQQVTLRCSSQSGHNTVSWYQQALGQGPQFIFQYYREEENGRGNFPPRFSGLQFPNYSSELNVNALELDDSALYLCASSSTRGNSPLHFGNGTRLTVT.